Presented here are 12 T cell receptor beta chains from one specimen sequenced in a study of cytomegalovirus exposure and HLA in healthy donors. The study ran its PCR with 60 Vbeta and 13 Jbeta primers. Clones were sequenced by immunoSEQ multiplex PCR, and TCRdb holds only the in-frame ones, with some missing. The sample consists of roughly 89,000 clones, 65% of them appearing once. The sample was PBMCs. The receptor set was obtained from a woman aged 50 to 60 in good health and CMV-seropositive.

CDR3 DNA sequence: TGTGCCAGCAGTAACAGGGTTGGCACAGATACGCAGTATTTT. Amino acid sequence: CASSNRVGTDTQYF. This chain connects TRBV27 to TRBJ2-3; tentative D call: TRBD1 (6 bases). Germline loops: CDR1 MNHEY, CDR2 SMNVEV (reference sequence). This CDR3 has 14 amino acids. Trimming took 5 bases from V and 1 from J, leaving 10 bases between them.

This clone was recorded a few times. The chain employs TRBV29-1 and TRBJ2-7, with TRBD2 matching 10 bases. This CDR3 is 13 amino acids long. V lost 3 bases, J lost 6 bases, and 5 bases stayed unmatched. From germline, CDR1 is SQVTM and CDR2 ANQGSEA. CDR3 bases: TGCAGCGTTGAGGAGCGGGGGGGCTCCGAGCAGTACTTC. Its translation is CSVEERGGSEQYF.

The CDR3 nucleotides read TGTGCCAGCAGCCCGGGACTAGCGGGGGCCGTGACCGGGGAGCTGTTTTTT. Translated: CASSPGLAGAVTGELFF. The chain carries TRBV4-2 and TRBJ2-2, with 14 bases lining up with TRBD2. The germline gives CDR1 LGHNA, CDR2 YNFKEQ. Trimming removed 4 bases from V and 5 bases from J; junction bases left unmatched: 6. The length of the CDR3 is 17 residues.

This clone was seen once. The V call is TRBV5-6, the J call TRBJ2-3, with D possibly being TRBD2 (6 bases). CDR3 length equals 15 residues. Trimming left V 1 base short and J 2 bases short, with 11 bases between. The germline gives CDR1 SGHDT, CDR2 YYEEEE. This CDR3 is CASSLFAGNTDTQYF. CDR3 sequence (DNA): TGTGCCAGCAGCTTGTTTGCGGGGAACACAGATACGCAGTATTTT.

V and J are TRBV7-2 and TRBJ2-1, with 14 bases that match TRBD2. The germline CDR1 and CDR2 sequences are SGHTA and FQGNSA. The CDR3 is 16 residues long. V shed 3 bases, J shed 4 bases, and the junction held 2 bases outside the gene matches. In nucleotides, the CDR3 is TGTGCCAGCAGCTTGAGGACTAGCGGGGGGTACAATGAGCAGTTCTTC. As protein: CASSLRTSGGYNEQFF. Using reference TRBV7-2 and TRBJ2-1 for the parts outside the CDR3, the full variable domain is GAGVSQSPSNKVTEKGKDVELRCDPISGHTALYWYRQSLGQGLEFLIYFQGNSAPDKSGLPSDRFSAERTGGSVSTLTIQRTQQEDSAVYLCASSLRTSGGYNEQFFGPGTRLTVL.

This rearrangement joins TRBV13 to TRBJ2-2; D is uncertain. Trimming removed 0 bases at V and 6 bases at J, with 8 bases between. Germline-derived CDR1 and CDR2 are PRHDT and FYEKMQ (reference sequence). This CDR3 region has 14 residues. The CDR3 DNA reads TGTGCCAGCAGCTTAGGGAGGAGCGCCGGGGAGCTGTTTTTT. Protein: CASSLGRSAGELFF.

The chain combines TRBV2 with TRBJ1-4; TRBD1 might be the D (5 bases). The CDR3 totals 15 residues. Germline V lookup: CDR1 SNHLY, CDR2 FYNNEI. Trimming shortened V by 3 bases and J by 8 bases, and 16 bases separated the two germline ends. This CDR3 reads CASSEQGRVDEKLFF. The CDR3 DNA reads TGTGCCAGCAGTGAGCAGGGCAGGGTTGACGAAAAACTGTTTTTT.

This rearrangement joins TRBV13 to TRBJ1-2; no clear D. The CDR3 is made up of 14 amino acids. The germline gives CDR1 PRHDT, CDR2 FYEKMQ (reference sequence). The V end was cut by 0 bases, the J end by 2 bases, with 7 bases between. The CDR3 nucleotides are TGTGCCAGCAGCTTAGGAGCGGGAAACTATGGCTACACCTTC. This sequence encodes CASSLGAGNYGYTF.

This clone was seen more than once but under ten times. V and J are TRBV6-5 and TRBJ2-5; TRBD2 is a possible D gene (6 bases). The CDR3 spans 14 residues. V shed 6 bases and J shed 4 bases, with 15 bases lying between them. Germline values: CDR1 MNHEY, CDR2 SVGAGI. This CDR3 reads CASSPRVGGETQYF. The CDR3 DNA follows: TGTGCCAGCAGCCCCAGGGTGGGGGGAGAGACCCAGTACTTC.

This clone occurred once. This chain uses TRBV28 with TRBJ1-3; D gene unclear. CDR1 and CDR2 (germline): MDHEN, SYDVKM. V shed 3 bases and J shed 0 bases, with 9 bases lying between them. The CDR3 covers 15 residues. CDR3 loop: CASSLAGYSGNTIYF. The CDR3 DNA sequence: TGTGCCAGCAGTTTGGCAGGATACTCTGGAAACACCATATATTTT.

V is TRBV6-6 and J is TRBJ2-5; TRBD1 matches 7 bases. Germline loops: CDR1 MNHNY, CDR2 SVGAGI (reference sequence). The CDR3 has 13 amino acids. J lost 5 bases, V lost 7 bases, and 7 bases had no gene match. The CDR3 sequence is CASKGGWVETQYF. DNA of the CDR3: TGTGCCAGCAAAGGGGGCTGGGTGGAGACCCAGTACTTC.

The chain recombines TRBV28 with TRBJ1-1; possible D gene TRBD1, 6 bases. The germline CDR1 and CDR2 sequences are MDHEN and SYDVKM. The CDR3 has 10 amino acids. Deletions cut 6 bases from V and 9 bases from J, with 8 bases between. The CDR3 protein is CASRQGKAFF. CDR3 coding DNA: TGTGCCAGCAGACAGGGAAAAGCTTTCTTT.